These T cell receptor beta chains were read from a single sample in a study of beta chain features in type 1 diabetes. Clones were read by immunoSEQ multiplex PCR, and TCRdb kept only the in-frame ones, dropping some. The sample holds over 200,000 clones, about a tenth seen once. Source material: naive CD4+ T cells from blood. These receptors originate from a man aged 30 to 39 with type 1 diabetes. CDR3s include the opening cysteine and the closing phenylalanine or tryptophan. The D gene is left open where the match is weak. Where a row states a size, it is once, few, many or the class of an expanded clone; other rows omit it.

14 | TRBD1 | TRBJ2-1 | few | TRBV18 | CASSPRDSNGEQFF | TGTGCCAGCTCACCTCGGGACAGCAATGGTGAGCAGTTCTTC
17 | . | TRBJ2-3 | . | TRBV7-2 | CASSTASLADSTDTQYF | TGTGCCAGCAGCACCGCCTCATTAGCGGACAGCACAGATACGCAGTATTTT
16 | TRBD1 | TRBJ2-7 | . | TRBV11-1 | CASSLPGTESSYEQYF | TGTGCCAGCAGCTTGCCCGGGACAGAGTCCTCCTACGAGCAGTACTTC
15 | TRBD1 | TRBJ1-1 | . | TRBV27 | CASSSPGQGIREAFF | TGTGCCAGCAGTTCGCCGGGACAGGGGATCCGAGAAGCTTTCTTT
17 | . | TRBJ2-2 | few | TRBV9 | CASSPQVRAGDTGELFF | TGTGCCAGCAGCCCTCAAGTTCGGGCCGGGGACACCGGGGAGCTGTTTTTT
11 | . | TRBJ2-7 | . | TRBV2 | CVSSEDARQYF | TGTGTCAGCAGTGAGGATGCTAGGCAGTACTTC
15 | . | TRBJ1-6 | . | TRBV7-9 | CASSSPGTYNSPLHF | TGTGCCAGCAGCTCCCCAGGAACTTATAATTCACCCCTCCACTTT
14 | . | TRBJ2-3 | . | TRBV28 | CASSPDYSTDTQYF | TGTGCCAGCAGTCCCGACTACAGCACAGATACGCAGTATTTT
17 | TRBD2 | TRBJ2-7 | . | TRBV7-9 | CASSQGGSRRLSYEQYF | TGTGCCAGCAGCCAGGGAGGGAGTAGGAGACTTAGCTACGAGCAGTACTTC
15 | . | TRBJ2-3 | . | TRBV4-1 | CASSSRLLSTDTQYF | TGCGCCAGCAGTAGTAGACTTTTGAGCACAGATACGCAGTATTTT
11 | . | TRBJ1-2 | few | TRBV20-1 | CSASGGFSYTF | TGCAGTGCTAGTGGAGGATTCAGCTACACCTTC
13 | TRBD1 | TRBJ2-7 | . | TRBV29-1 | CSVAPSGGGEQYF | TGCAGCGTAGCCCCATCAGGGGGCGGCGAGCAGTACTTC
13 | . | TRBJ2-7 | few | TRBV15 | CATSRGQVTEQYF | TGTGCCACCAGCAGAGGACAGGTGACCGAGCAGTACTTC
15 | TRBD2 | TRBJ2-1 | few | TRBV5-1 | CASSFSLAGGNEQFF | TGCGCCAGCAGCTTTTCCCTAGCGGGGGGGAATGAGCAGTTCTTC
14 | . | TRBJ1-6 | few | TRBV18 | CASSPGSFNSPLHF | TGTGCCAGCTCACCGGGCTCATTCAATTCACCCCTCCACTTT
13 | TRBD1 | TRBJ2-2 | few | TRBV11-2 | CASSEDRAGELFF | TGTGCCAGCAGCGAAGACAGGGCCGGGGAGCTGTTTTTT
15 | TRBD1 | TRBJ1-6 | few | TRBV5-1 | CASSPIGDRGSPLHF | TGCGCCAGCAGCCCGATAGGGGACAGGGGTTCACCCCTCCACTTT
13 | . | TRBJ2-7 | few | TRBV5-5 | CASSRTVSYEQYF | TGTGCCAGCAGCCGGACAGTCTCCTACGAGCAGTACTTC
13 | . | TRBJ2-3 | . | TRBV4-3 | CASSQQSTDTQYF | TGCGCCAGCAGCCAGCAAAGTACTGATACGCAGTATTTT
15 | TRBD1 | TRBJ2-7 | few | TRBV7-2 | CASSLRGLDPYEQYF | TGTGCCAGCAGCTTAAGGGGGCTCGATCCTTACGAGCAGTACTTC
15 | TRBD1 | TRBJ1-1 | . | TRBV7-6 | CASSLVGQGNTEAFF | TGTGCCAGCAGCTTAGTCGGACAGGGGAACACTGAAGCTTTCTTT
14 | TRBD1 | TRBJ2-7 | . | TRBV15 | CATSRLQGTYEQYF | TGTGCCACCAGCAGACTACAGGGGACCTACGAGCAGTACTTC
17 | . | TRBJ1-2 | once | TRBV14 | CASSQDRRVIGDYGYTF | TGTGCCAGCAGCCAAGATAGGAGGGTAATCGGGGACTATGGCTACACCTTC